This T cell receptor (beta chain) was captured in a study of control samples from healthy donors and cancer patients. V was shortened by 3 bases and J by 4 bases, with 6 bases between the two germline ends. Germline CDR1 and CDR2: MDHEN and SYDVKM. This CDR3 region has 12 residues. TCRdb's table, derived via immunoSEQ multiplex PCR, lists solely in-frame clones and lacks some. The data contain approximately 82,000 clones, over 85% of them singletons. The source material was PBMCs. This TCR came from a middle-aged woman with lung cancer. The chain is built from TRBV28 and TRBJ1-1; no definite D call. The CDR3 coding sequence is TGTGCCAGCAGTTTGAGCGGCACTGAAGCTTTCTTT. Translating gives CASSLSGTEAFF.